This section outlines one T cell receptor beta chain sequence together with its context. Its antigen is undetermined. These data originate in a study of a mutant IDH1 vaccine in newly diagnosed glioma. Study-wide context: Most had both radiotherapy and temozolomide beforehand; others had only one.

The V segment lost 1 base and the J segment 6 bases; nucleotides outside the gene matches: 4. The germline V gene has CDR1 LGHNA and CDR2 YSLEER. This CDR3 contains 16 residues. Time point in this sample: week 47, end of study. The investigators gave 300 ug of mutant IDH1 20-mer peptide in each vaccine dose, together with topical imiquimod. Patients were given eight vaccinations, scheduled in weeks 1, 3, 5, 7, 11, 15, 19 and 23. Data came from immunoSEQ multiplex PCR; TCRdb stores just in-frame clones and leaves some out. Found here are roughly 32,000 clones, 87% of them singletons; the top ten hold around 12%.

The chain has TRBV4-3 and TRBJ2-1; 12 bases fit TRBD2. The sample here was PBMCs, taken from a glioma patient whose treatment included an IDH1 peptide vaccine. This TCR was recovered from a woman aged 25 to 39 with glioma. The CDR3 DNA reads TGCGCCAGCAGCCAAGGCCTAGCGGGGGGGATCAATGAGCAGTTCTTC. This codes for CASSQGLAGGINEQFF.